What follows are 17 T cell receptor beta chains derived from one specimen sequenced in a study of blood T cell repertoires in COVID-19. The assay was immunoSEQ multiplex PCR, and TCRdb's table has in-frame clones only and misses some. The top ten clones hold roughly 3.7% of a sample with about 240,000 clones, about 89% of them seen once. The specimen sequenced was PBMCs or T cells enriched from blood (not recorded which). The receptors originated from a young woman who had recovered from COVID-19.

The CDR3 coding sequence is TGTGCCAGCAGTGAACCACGGAGGGCGGATCATGGCTACACCTTC. This encodes CASSEPRRADHGYTF. The chain carries TRBV6-1 and TRBJ1-2; D is ambiguous. The germline V gene encodes CDR1 MNHNS and CDR2 SASEGT. V was shortened by 2 bases and J by 6 bases, with 16 bases between the two germline ends. The CDR3 has 15 amino acids.

The V call is TRBV29-1, the J call TRBJ2-7; TRBD1 matches at 9 bases. The length of the CDR3 is 17 residues. CDR1 SQVTM and CDR2 ANQGSEA come from the germline V gene. With 5 bases clipped from V and 2 bases from J, the junction kept 16 bases outside the gene matches. CDR3 DNA sequence: TGCAGCGTTATCGGCCTTCGGAGGGACAGGGTAACCTACGAGCAGTACTTC. This gives the protein CSVIGLRRDRVTYEQYF.

This sequence joins TRBV27 and TRBJ2-1, with 7 bases matching TRBD1. Germline assignment: CDR1 MNHEY and CDR2 SMNVEV (reference sequence). The V segment lost 5 bases and the J segment 12 bases; nucleotides outside the gene matches: 10. This CDR3 spans 13 amino acids. The chain's CDR3 is CASSATTGVGQFF. Written as DNA, the CDR3 is TGTGCCAGCAGTGCAACCACAGGGGTCGGGCAGTTCTTC.

The chain joins TRBV28 to TRBJ1-1, with 8 bases that match TRBD1. There are 13 residues in the CDR3. Germline CDR1 reads MDHEN; CDR2 reads SYDVKM. Trimming took 6 bases from V and 4 from J; bases not matched to a gene: 4. CDR3 sequence: CASRQTGGTEAFF. The CDR3 DNA reads as TGTGCCAGCAGACAAACAGGGGGCACTGAAGCTTTCTTT.

The chain uses TRBV3-1 (or the pseudogene TRBV3-2) and TRBJ2-5; the D gene is possibly TRBD2 (5 bases). Germline-derived CDR1 and CDR2 are LGHDT and YNNKEL (reference sequence). The CDR3 length is 16 residues. Trimming removed 0 bases from V and 0 bases from J, with 11 bases in between. CDR3 protein: CASSQDTGYNQETQYF. As DNA, the CDR3 is TGTGCCAGCAGCCAAGATACGGGGTATAACCAAGAGACCCAGTACTTC.

V usage is TRBV19 and J usage is TRBJ2-1, with a possible D match to TRBD1 (5 bases). Germline V gene lookup returns CDR1 LNHDA and CDR2 SQIVND (reference sequence). Deletions cut 6 bases from V and 7 bases from J, with 19 bases between. The CDR3 has 15 amino acids. CDR3 protein: CASRQQAQLINEQFF. CDR3 nucleotide sequence: TGTGCCAGTAGGCAACAGGCCCAGCTCATTAATGAGCAGTTCTTC.

The CDR3 region has the DNA TGCGCCAGCAGTGATCCGGACAGGGGGCATGTCTATAATTCACCCCTCCACTTT. Translation: CASSDPDRGHVYNSPLHF. The V and J genes are TRBV10-1 and TRBJ1-6; 11 nucleotides match TRBD1. CDR3 length: 18 residues. V dropped 3 bases and J dropped 3; count of bases not matched to a gene: 7. Germline CDR1 reads WNHNN; CDR2 reads SYGVQD (reference sequence).

V gene TRBV3-1 (or the pseudogene TRBV3-2) combines with J gene TRBJ2-7, with a tentative D call TRBD2 (6 bases). V lost 1 base and J 6 bases, leaving 22 bases between the germline ends. The CDR3 covers 17 residues. Per the germline V gene, CDR1 is LGHDT and CDR2 is YNNKEL (reference sequence). In nucleotides, the CDR3 is TGTGCCAGCAGCCAAGTCCTAACTATGGGGGGAGGAGGCGAGCAGTACTTC. Protein sequence: CASSQVLTMGGGGEQYF.

The chain recombines TRBV15 with TRBJ2-1; D is undetermined. The germline V gene has CDR1 LNHNV and CDR2 YYDKDF (reference sequence). There are 12 residues in the CDR3. Trimming cost V 0 bases and J 6 bases, with 3 bases left between them. In DNA form, the CDR3 reads TGTGCCACCAGCAGAGATCTCAATGAGCAGTTCTTC. It specifies CATSRDLNEQFF.

This clone was detected once. The rearrangement links TRBV10-3 to TRBJ1-1, with 7 bases matching TRBD1. Germline loops: CDR1 ENHRY, CDR2 SYGVKD. The CDR3 is 15 amino acids. V lost 4 bases, J lost 4 bases, and 9 bases stayed unmatched. DNA for the CDR3: TGTGCCATCAGTGCACCGGACAGGTTGGGCACTGAAGCTTTCTTT. It translates to CAISAPDRLGTEAFF.

The rearrangement links TRBV3-1 (or the pseudogene TRBV3-2) to TRBJ1-6; TRBD1 aligns across 9 bases. The trim removed 4 bases at V and 5 bases at J, leaving 6 bases unmatched. The germline CDR1 and CDR2 sequences are LGHDT and YNNKEL (reference sequence). The CDR3 length is 16 residues. Here the CDR3 DNA reads TGTGCCAGCAGCCCTGGGACAGGGATTGATAATTCACCCCTCCACTTT. This translates into CASSPGTGIDNSPLHF.

The chain has TRBV7-8 and TRBJ1-5; possible D gene TRBD1, 6 bases. The germline CDR1 and CDR2 sequences are SGHVS and FQNEAQ. This CDR3 comprises 14 residues. The ends were cut back, 4 bases at V and 1 base at J, with 8 bases in the middle. The chain's CDR3 is CASSSRGSNQPQHF. The CDR3 nucleotides read TGTGCCAGCAGCTCCAGGGGAAGCAATCAGCCCCAGCATTTT.

This rearrangement joins TRBV28 to TRBJ2-3, with TRBD1 matching over 7 bases. Germline CDR1 is MDHEN and CDR2 is SYDVKM. This CDR3 is built from 14 residues. J gave up 5 bases and V 5 bases, and 7 bases lay outside the gene matches. The CDR3 sequence is CASSRTGVGDTQYF. The CDR3 DNA follows: TGTGCCAGCAGTAGAACAGGGGTGGGAGATACGCAGTATTTT.

This clone was seen only once. This sequence joins TRBV27 and TRBJ2-2; 10 nucleotides line up with TRBD2. The germline gives CDR1 MNHEY, CDR2 SMNVEV (reference sequence). V shed 6 bases and J 6 bases; nucleotides not matched to a gene: 7. This CDR3 contains 15 residues. In nucleotides, the CDR3 is TGTGCCAGCAGGCGGGGACTAGCGTTCTCCGGGGAGCTGTTTTTT. Amino acids: CASRRGLAFSGELFF.

The J gene is TRBJ1-2, the V gene TRBV9; 7 bases line up with TRBD1. V shed 3 bases, J shed 3 bases, and the junction held 8 bases outside the gene matches. Germline V gene lookup returns CDR1 SGDLS and CDR2 YYNGEE. The CDR3 is 15 residues long. Here the CDR3 DNA reads TGTGCCAGCAGCGAAAAGGGGGCCTCGGACTATGGCTACACCTTC. It specifies CASSEKGASDYGYTF. Together with reference TRBV9 and TRBJ1-2, the CDR3 gives the full variable domain: DSGVTQTPKHLITATGQRVTLRCSPRSGDLSVYWYQQSLDQGLQFLIQYYNGEERAKGNILERFSAQQFPDLHSELNLSSLELGDSALYFCASSEKGASDYGYTFGSGTRLTVV.

The chain links TRBV7-9 to TRBJ1-5, with no clear D. The CDR3 has 12 residues. Germline assignment: CDR1 SEHNR and CDR2 FQNEAQ (reference sequence). The germline V and J ends were trimmed by 6 bases and 4 bases, with 7 bases remaining between them. The CDR3 nucleotides are TGTGCCAGCAGTTCAGATAATCAGCCCCAGCATTTT. Its translation: CASSSDNQPQHF. Supplemented by reference TRBV7-9 and TRBJ1-5, the full variable domain reads DTGVSQNPRHKITKRGQNVTFRCDPISEHNRLYWYRQTLGQGPEFLTYFQNEAQLEKSRLLSDRFSAERPKGSFSTLEIQRTEQGDSAMYLCASSSDNQPQHFGDGTRLSIL.

This chain joins TRBV28 and TRBJ2-7; perhaps TRBD1 as D (6 bases). The V end was cut by 5 bases, the J end by 6 bases, with 20 bases between. Germline loops: CDR1 MDHEN, CDR2 SYDVKM. This CDR3 spans 15 amino acids. The CDR3 spells CASSPHLQGIGEQYF. CDR3 DNA sequence: TGTGCCAGCAGTCCCCACTTACAGGGCATTGGCGAGCAGTACTTC.